This T cell receptor beta chain was sequenced for a study of shared clonotypes between healthy human individuals. Study-wide background: A donor's plate count was three for CD4 naive and three for CD4 memory; CD8 naive had two and CD8 memory one.

Overall study findings and caveats: Shared across four donors were roughly 5% of the naive CD4 clonotypes. Compared with memory subsets, naive subsets generally had larger estimated richness. The genetic and exposure-history diversity represented was limited by few donors.

Generated by immunoSEQ multiplex PCR, the TCRdb table keeps only in-frame clones and is missing some. The table includes about 1.1 million clones, approximately 80% detected once. In regard to this clone: What it binds is not known.

Trimming removed 4 bases from V and 8 bases from J; junction bases left unmatched: 10. This CDR3 comprises 15 residues. Germline values: CDR1 SGHVS, CDR2 FQNEAQ. The sample was memory CD4+ T cells from PBMCs. Specified subset: CD45RA-negative fraction. The chain joins TRBV7-8 to TRBJ2-7, with 11 nucleotides matching TRBD1. This receptor was identified in a man younger than 35 in good health. Some clones in this sample may be carry-over from other donors' samples. The CDR3 here is CASSSSRGQGVKQYF. The CDR3 coding sequence is TGTGCCAGCAGCTCCAGTAGGGGACAGGGGGTTAAGCAGTACTTC.